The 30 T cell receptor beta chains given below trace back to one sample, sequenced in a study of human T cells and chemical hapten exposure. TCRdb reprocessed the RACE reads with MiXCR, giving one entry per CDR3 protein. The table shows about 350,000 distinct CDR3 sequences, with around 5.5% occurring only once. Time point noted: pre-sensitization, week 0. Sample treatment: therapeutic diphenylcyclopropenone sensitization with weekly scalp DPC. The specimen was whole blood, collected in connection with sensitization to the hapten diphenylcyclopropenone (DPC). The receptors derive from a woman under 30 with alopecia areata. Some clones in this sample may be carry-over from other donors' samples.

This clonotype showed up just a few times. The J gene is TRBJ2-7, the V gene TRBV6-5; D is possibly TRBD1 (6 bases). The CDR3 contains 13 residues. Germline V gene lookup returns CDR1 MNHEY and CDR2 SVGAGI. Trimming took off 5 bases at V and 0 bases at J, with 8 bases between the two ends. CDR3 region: CASSRQVSYEQYF. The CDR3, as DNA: TGTGCCAGCAGTCGACAGGTCTCCTACGAGCAGTACTTC.

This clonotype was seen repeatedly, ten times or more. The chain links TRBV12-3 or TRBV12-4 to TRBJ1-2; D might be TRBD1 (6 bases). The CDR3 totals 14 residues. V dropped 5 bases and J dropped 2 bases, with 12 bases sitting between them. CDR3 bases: TGTGCCAGCAGTCAACAACAGGGAAACTATGGCTACACCTTC. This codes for CASSQQQGNYGYTF.

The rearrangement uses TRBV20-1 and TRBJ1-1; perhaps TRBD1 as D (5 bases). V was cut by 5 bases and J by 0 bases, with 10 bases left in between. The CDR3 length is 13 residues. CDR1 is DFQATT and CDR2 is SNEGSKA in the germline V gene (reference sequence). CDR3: CSAGRQMNTEAFF. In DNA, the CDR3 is TGCAGTGCTGGTAGACAGATGAACACTGAAGCTTTCTTT.

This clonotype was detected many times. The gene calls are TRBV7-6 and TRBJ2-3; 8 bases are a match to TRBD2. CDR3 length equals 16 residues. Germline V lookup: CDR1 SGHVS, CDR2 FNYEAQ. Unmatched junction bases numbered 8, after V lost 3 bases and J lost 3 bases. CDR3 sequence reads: CASSLVSGEQTDTQYF. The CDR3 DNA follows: TGTGCCAGCAGCTTGGTTAGCGGGGAACAAACAGATACGCAGTATTTT.

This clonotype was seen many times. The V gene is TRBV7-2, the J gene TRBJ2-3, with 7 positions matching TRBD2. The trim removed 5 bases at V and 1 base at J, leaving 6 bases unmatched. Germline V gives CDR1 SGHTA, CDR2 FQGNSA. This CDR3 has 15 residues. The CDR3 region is CASSRSGSGTDTQYF. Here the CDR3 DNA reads TGTGCCAGCAGCCGTAGCGGGTCTGGCACAGATACGCAGTATTTT.

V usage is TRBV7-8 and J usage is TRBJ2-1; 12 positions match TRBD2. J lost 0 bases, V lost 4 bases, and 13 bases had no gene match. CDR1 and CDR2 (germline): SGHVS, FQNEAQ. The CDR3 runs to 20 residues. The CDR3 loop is CASSSPMTSGGHHSYNEQFF. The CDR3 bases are TGTGCCAGCAGCTCCCCGATGACTAGCGGGGGTCACCACTCCTACAATGAGCAGTTCTTC. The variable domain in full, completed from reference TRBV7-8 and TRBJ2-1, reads GAGVSQSPRYKVAKRGQDVALRCDPISGHVSLFWYQQALGQGPEFLTYFQNEAQLDKSGLPSDRFFAERPEGSVSTLKIQRTQQEDSAVYLCASSSPMTSGGHHSYNEQFFGPGTRLTVL.

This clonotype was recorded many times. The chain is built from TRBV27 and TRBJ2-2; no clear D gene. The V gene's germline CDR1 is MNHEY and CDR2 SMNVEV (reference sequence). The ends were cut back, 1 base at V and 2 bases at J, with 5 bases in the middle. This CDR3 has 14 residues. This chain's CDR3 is CASSLLDNTGELFF. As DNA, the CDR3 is TGTGCCAGCAGTTTATTGGACAACACCGGGGAGCTGTTTTTT.

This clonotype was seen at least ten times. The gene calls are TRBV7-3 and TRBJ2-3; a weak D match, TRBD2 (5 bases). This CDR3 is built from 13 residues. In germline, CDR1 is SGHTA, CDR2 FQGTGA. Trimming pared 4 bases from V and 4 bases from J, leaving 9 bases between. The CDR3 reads CASSSSSSDTQYF. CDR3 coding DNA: TGTGCCAGCAGCTCCTCTAGCTCAGATACGCAGTATTTT.

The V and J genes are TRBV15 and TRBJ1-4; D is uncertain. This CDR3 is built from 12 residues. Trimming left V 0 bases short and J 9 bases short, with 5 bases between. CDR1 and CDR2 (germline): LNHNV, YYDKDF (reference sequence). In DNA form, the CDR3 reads TGTGCCACCAGCAGAGATGTTAAAAAACTGTTTTTT. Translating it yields CATSRDVKKLFF.

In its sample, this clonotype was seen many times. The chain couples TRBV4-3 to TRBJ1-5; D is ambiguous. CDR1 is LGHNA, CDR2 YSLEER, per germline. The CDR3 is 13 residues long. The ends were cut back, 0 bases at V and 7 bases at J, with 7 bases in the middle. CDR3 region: CASSQEPEQPQHF. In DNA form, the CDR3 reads TGCGCCAGCAGCCAAGAGCCTGAGCAGCCCCAGCATTTT.

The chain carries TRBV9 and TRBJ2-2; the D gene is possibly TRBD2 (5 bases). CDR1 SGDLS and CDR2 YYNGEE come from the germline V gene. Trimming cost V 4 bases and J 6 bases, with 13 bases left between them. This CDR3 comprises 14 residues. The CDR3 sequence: CASSFLERAGELFF. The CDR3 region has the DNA TGTGCCAGCAGCTTTCTAGAGAGGGCCGGGGAGCTGTTTTTT.

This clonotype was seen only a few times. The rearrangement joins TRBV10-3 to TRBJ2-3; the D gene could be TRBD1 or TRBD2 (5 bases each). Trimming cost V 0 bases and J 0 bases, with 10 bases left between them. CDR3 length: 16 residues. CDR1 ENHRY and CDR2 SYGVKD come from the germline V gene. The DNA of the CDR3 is TGTGCCATCAGTGAGTCGGTCGGGACCAGCACAGATACGCAGTATTTT. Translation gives CAISESVGTSTDTQYF.

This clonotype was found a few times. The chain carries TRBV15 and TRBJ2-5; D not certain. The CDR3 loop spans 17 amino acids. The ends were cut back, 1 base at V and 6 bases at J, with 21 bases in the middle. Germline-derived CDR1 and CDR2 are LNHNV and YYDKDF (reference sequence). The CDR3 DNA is TGTGCCACCAGCAGAGCCGGATACGAGGCAATTAGGAAGACCCAGTACTTC. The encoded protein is CATSRAGYEAIRKTQYF.

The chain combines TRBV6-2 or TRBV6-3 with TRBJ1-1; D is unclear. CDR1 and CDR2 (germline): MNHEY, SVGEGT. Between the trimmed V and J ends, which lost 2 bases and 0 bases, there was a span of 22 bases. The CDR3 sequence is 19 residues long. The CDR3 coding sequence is TGTGCCAGCAGTTACCCCCCAGGTGGCAGCATATTCATGAACACTGAAGCTTTCTTT. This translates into CASSYPPGGSIFMNTEAFF.

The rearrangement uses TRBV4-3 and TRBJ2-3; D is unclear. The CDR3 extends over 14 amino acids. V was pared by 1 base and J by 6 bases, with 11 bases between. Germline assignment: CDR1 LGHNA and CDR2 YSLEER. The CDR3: CASSQGSGYDTQYF. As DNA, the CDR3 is TGCGCCAGCAGCCAAGGGTCAGGCTACGATACGCAGTATTTT.

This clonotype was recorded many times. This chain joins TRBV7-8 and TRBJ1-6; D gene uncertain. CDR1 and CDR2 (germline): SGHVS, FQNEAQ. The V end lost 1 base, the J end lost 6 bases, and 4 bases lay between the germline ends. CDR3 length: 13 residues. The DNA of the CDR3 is TGTGCCAGCAGCTTAGATACTAATTCACCCCTCCACTTT. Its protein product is CASSLDTNSPLHF.

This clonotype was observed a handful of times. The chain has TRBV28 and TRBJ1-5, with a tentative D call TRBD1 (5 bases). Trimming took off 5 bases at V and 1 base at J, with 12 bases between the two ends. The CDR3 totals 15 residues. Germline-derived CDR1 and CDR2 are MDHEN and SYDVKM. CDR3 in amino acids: CASSIQGWSNQPQHF. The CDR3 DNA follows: TGTGCCAGCAGTATCCAGGGCTGGAGCAATCAGCCCCAGCATTTT.

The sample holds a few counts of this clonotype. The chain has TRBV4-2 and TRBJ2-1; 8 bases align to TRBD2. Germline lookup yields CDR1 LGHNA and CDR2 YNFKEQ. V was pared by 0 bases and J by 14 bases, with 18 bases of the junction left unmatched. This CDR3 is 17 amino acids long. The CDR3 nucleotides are TGTGCCAGCAGCCAAGAACCTTTTTTGGCGGGGGGTCCTAAGAAGTTCTTC. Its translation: CASSQEPFLAGGPKKFF.

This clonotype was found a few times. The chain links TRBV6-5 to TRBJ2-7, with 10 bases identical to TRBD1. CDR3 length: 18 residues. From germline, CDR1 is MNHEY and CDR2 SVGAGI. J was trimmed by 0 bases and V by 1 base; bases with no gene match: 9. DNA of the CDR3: TGTGCCAGCAGTTACTTCGGACAGGGGGGGTCGAGCTCCTACGAGCAGTACTTC. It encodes CASSYFGQGGSSSYEQYF.

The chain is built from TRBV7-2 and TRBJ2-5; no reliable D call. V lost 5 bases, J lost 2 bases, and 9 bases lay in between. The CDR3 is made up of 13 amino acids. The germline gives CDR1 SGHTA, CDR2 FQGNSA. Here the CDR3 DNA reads TGTGCCAGCAGCCCTCTCATACAAGAGACCCAGTACTTC. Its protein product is CASSPLIQETQYF.

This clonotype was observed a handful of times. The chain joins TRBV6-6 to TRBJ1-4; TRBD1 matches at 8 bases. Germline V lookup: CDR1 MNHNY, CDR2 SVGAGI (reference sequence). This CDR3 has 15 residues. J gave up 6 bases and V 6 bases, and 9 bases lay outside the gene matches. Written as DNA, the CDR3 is TGTGCCAGCAGCCGGGACAGGCGACTGTATGAAAAACTGTTTTTT. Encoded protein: CASSRDRRLYEKLFF.

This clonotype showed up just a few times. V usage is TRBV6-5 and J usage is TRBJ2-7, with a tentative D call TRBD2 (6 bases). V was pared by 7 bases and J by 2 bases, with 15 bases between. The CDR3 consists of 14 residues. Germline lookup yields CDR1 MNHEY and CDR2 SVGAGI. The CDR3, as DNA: TGTGCCAGCACCCAGAGGCGGGGACCCTACGAGCAGTACTTC. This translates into CASTQRRGPYEQYF.

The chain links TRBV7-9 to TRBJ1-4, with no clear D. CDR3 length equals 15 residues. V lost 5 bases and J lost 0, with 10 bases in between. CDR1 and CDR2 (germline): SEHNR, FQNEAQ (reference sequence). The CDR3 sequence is CASSPGRATNEKLFF. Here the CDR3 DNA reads TGTGCCAGCAGCCCCGGTCGAGCAACTAATGAAAAACTGTTTTTT.

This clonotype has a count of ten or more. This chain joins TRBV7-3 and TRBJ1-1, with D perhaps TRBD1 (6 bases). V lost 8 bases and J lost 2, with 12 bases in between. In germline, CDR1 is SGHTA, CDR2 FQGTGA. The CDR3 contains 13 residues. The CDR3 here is CASAGDRNTEAFF. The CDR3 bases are TGTGCCAGCGCAGGGGACCGAAACACTGAAGCTTTCTTT.

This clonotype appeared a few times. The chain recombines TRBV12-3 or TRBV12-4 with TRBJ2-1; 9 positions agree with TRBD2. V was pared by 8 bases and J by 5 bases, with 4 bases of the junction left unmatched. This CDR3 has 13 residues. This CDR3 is CASDGGGDNEQFF. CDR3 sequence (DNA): TGTGCCAGCGATGGCGGGGGGGACAATGAGCAGTTCTTC.

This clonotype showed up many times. In nucleotides, the CDR3 is TGTGCCAGCCACCAGGGGGGGCCATCCCGTAACTATGGCTACACCTTC. This gives the protein CASHQGGPSRNYGYTF. The rearrangement joins TRBV7-2 to TRBJ1-2; TRBD1 aligns across 7 bases. J lost 1 base, V lost 8 bases, and 13 bases had no gene match. The CDR3 is 16 amino acids. Looked up from germline, CDR1 is SGHTA and CDR2 is FQGNSA. The full variable domain, its missing parts supplied by reference TRBV7-2 and TRBJ1-2, is GAGVSQSPSNKVTEKGKDVELRCDPISGHTALYWYRQSLGQGLEFLIYFQGNSAPDKSGLPSDRFSAERTGGSVSTLTIQRTQQEDSAVYLCASHQGGPSRNYGYTFGSGTRLTVV.

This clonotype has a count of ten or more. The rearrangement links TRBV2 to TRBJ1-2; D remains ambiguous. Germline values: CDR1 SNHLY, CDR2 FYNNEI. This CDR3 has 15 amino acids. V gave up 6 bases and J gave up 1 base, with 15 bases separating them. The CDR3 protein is CASRIVKDGNYGYTF. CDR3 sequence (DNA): TGTGCCAGCAGAATCGTGAAGGATGGTAACTATGGCTACACCTTC.

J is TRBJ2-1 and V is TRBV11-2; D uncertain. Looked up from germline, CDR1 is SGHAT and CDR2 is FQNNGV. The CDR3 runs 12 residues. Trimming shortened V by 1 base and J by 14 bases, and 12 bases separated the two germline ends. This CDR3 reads CASSLASSLEFF. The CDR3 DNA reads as TGTGCCAGCAGCTTAGCATCTTCCTTGGAGTTCTTC.

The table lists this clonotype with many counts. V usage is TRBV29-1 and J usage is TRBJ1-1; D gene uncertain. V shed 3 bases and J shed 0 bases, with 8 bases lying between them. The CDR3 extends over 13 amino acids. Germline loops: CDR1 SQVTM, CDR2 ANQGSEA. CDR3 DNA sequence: TGCAGCGTTGATCAGTTCCTGAACACTGAAGCTTTCTTT. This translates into CSVDQFLNTEAFF.

The CDR3 here is CSVVLAPDADTQYF. The CDR3 DNA reads as TGCAGTGTCGTACTAGCCCCGGACGCAGATACGCAGTATTTT. The chain carries TRBV20-1 and TRBJ2-3; maybe TRBD2 (6 bases). Trimming took off 7 bases at V and 4 bases at J, with 18 bases between the two ends. This CDR3 contains 14 residues. The germline V gene has CDR1 DFQATT and CDR2 SNEGSKA (reference sequence).